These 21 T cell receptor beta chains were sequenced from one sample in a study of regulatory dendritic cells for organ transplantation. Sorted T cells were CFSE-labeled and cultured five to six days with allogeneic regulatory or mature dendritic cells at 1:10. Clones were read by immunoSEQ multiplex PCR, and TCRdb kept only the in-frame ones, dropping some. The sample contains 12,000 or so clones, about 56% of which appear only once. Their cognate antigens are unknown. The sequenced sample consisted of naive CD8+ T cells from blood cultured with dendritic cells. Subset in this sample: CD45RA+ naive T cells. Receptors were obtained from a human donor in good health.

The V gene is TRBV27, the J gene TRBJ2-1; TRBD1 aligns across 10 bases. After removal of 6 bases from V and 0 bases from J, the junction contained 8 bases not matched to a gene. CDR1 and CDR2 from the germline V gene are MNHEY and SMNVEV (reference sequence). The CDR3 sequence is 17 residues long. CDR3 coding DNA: TGTGCCAGCAGCCCGGGACAGGGGAGTTTCTCCTACAATGAGCAGTTCTTC. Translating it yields CASSPGQGSFSYNEQFF.

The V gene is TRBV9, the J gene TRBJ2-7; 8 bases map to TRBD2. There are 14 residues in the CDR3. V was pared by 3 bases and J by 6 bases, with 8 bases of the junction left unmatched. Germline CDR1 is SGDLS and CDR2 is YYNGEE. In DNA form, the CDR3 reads TGTGCCAGCAGCGCGGGACTAGGTTTGTCCGAGCAGTACTTC. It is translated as CASSAGLGLSEQYF. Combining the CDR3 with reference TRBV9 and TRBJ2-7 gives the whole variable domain DSGVTQTPKHLITATGQRVTLRCSPRSGDLSVYWYQQSLDQGLQFLIQYYNGEERAKGNILERFSAQQFPDLHSELNLSSLELGDSALYFCASSAGLGLSEQYFGPGTRLTVT.

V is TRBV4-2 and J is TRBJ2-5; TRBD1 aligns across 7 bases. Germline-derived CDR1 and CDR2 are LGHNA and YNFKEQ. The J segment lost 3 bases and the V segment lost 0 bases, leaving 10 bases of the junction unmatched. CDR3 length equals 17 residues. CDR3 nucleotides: TGTGCCAGCAGCCAAGACCCTGGGACAGCTTTTGAAGAGACCCAGTACTTC. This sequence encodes CASSQDPGTAFEETQYF.

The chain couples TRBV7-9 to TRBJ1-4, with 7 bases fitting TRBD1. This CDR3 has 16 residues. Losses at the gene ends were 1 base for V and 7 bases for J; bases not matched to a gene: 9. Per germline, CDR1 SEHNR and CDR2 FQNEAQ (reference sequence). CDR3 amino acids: CASSLERGRMFEKLFF. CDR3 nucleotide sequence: TGTGCCAGCAGCTTAGAAAGGGGGCGGATGTTTGAAAAACTGTTTTTT.

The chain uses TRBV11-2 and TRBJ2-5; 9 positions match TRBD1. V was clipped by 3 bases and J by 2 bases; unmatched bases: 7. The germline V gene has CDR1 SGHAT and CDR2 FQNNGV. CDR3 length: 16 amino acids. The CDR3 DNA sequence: TGTGCCAGCAGCTTCGGACAGGGGACTTCACAAGAGACCCAGTACTTC. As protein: CASSFGQGTSQETQYF.

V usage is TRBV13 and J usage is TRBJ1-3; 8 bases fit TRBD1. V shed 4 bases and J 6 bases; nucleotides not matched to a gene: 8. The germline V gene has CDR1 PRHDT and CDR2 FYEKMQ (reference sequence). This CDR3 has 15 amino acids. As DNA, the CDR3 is TGTGCCAGCAGCTCGGCGGACAGGGAGGAAAACACCATATATTTT. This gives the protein CASSSADREENTIYF.

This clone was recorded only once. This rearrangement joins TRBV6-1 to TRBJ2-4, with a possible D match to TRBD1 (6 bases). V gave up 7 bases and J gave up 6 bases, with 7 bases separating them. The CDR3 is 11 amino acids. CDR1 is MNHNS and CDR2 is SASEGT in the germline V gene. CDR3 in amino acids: CASKGGNIQYF. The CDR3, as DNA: TGTGCCAGCAAAGGGGGAAACATTCAGTACTTC.

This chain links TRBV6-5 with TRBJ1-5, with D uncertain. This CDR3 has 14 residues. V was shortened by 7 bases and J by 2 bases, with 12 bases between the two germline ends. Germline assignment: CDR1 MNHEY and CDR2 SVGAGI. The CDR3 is CASKDSSRNQPQHF. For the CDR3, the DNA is TGTGCCAGCAAGGACTCATCGCGCAATCAGCCCCAGCATTTT.

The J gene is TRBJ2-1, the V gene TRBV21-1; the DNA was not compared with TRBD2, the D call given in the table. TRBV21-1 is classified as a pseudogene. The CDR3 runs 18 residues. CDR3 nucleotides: TGTGCCAGCAGGTCCGGGACTAGCGGTCCGAGCTCCTACAATGAGCAGTTCTTC. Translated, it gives CASRSGTSGPSSYNEQFF.

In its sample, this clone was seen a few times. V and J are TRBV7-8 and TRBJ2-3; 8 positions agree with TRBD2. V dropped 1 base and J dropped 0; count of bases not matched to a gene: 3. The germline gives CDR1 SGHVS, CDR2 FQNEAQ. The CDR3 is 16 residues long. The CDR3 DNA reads TGTGCCAGCAGCTTAGGGGTAGCGGGGAGCACAGATACGCAGTATTTT. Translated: CASSLGVAGSTDTQYF.

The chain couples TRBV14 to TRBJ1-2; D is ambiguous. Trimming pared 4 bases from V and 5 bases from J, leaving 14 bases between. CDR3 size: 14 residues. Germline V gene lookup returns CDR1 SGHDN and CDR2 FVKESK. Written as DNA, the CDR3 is TGTGCCAGCAGCCCGTATAGATCTCGGTATGGCTACACCTTC. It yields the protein CASSPYRSRYGYTF.

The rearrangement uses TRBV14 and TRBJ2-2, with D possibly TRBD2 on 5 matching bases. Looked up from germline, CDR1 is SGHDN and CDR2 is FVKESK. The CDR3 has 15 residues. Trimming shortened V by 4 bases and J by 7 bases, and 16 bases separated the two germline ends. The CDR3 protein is CASSPWGASGGELFF. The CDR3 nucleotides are TGTGCCAGCAGCCCCTGGGGAGCCTCCGGCGGGGAGCTGTTTTTT.

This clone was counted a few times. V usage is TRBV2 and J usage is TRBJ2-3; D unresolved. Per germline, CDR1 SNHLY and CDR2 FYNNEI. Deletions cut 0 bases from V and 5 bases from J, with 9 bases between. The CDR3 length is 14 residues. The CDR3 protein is CASSEARLKDTQYF. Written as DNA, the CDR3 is TGTGCCAGCAGTGAAGCGCGACTTAAAGATACGCAGTATTTT.

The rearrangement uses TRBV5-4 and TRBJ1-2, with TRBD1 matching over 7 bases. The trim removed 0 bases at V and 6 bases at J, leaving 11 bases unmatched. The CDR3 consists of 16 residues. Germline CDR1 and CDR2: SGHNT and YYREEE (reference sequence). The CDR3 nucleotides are TGTGCCAGCAGCTTGGAGGCGGCGAGGGGGCATAATGGCTACACCTTC. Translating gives CASSLEAARGHNGYTF.

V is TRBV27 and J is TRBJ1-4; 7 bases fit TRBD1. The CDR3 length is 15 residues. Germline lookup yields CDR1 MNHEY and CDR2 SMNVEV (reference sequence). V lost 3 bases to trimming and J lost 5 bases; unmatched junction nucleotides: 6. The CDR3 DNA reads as TGTGCCAGCAGTTTCCGGGGGACAGTCAATGAAAAACTGTTTTTT. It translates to CASSFRGTVNEKLFF.

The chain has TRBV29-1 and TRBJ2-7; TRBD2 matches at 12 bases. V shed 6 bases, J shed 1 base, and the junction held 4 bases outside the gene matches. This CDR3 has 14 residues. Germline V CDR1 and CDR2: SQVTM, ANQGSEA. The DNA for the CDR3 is TGCAGCGTAGAGGGACTAGCGGGTTCCTACGAGCAGTACTTC. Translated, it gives CSVEGLAGSYEQYF.

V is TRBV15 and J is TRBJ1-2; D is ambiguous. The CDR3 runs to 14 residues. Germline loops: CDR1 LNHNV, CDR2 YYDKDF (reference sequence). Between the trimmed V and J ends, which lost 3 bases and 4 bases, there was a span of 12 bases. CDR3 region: CATSSGQAIYGYTF. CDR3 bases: TGTGCCACCAGCAGTGGGCAGGCCATCTATGGCTACACCTTC.

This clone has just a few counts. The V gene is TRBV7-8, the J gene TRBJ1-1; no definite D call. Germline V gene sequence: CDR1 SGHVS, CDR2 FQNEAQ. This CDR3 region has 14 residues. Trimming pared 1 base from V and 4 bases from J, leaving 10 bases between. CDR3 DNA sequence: TGTGCCAGCAGCTTAGGCGGCAGAAGCACTGAAGCTTTCTTT. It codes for CASSLGGRSTEAFF.

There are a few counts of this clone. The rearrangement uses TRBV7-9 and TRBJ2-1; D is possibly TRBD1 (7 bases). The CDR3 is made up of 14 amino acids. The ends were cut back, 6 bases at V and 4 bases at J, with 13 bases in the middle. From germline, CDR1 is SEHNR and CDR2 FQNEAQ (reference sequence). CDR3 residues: CASRRQGGYNEQFF. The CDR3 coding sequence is TGTGCCAGCAGGCGACAGGGAGGATACAATGAGCAGTTCTTC. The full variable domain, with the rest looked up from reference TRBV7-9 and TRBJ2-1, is DTGVSQNPRHKITKRGQNVTFRCDPISEHNRLYWYRQTLGQGPEFLTYFQNEAQLEKSRLLSDRFSAERPKGSFSTLEIQRTEQGDSAMYLCASRRQGGYNEQFFGPGTRLTVL.

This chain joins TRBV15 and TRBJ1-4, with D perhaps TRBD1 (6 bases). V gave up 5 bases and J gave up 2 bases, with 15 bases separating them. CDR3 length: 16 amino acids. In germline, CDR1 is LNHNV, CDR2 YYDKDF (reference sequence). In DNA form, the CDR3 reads TGTGCCACCAGCCCTACTCCGGGGGGCACTAATGAAAAACTGTTTTTT. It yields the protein CATSPTPGGTNEKLFF.

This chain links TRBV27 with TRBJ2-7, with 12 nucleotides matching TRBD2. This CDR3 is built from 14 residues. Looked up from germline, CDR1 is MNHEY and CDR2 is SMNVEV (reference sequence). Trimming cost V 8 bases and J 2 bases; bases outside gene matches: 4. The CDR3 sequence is CASGLAGGPYEQYF. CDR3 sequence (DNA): TGTGCCAGCGGGCTAGCGGGGGGGCCCTACGAGCAGTACTTC.